The source of this TCR beta chain is a study of blood T cell repertoires in COVID-19. CDR3 length: 15 residues. The ends lost 2 bases at V and 7 bases at J; junction bases unmatched: 7. Germline lookup yields CDR1 SGHTA and CDR2 FQGNSA. The method was immunoSEQ multiplex PCR; TCRdb's version includes in-frame clones alone and lacks a portion of them. The repertoire holds hundreds of thousands of clones, with 88% as singletons. This receptor was obtained from a woman aged 45-59 years with active or convalescent COVID-19. Sequencing used peripheral blood. This chain uses TRBV7-2 with TRBJ2-1; 8 positions match TRBD1. The CDR3 is CASSLRTGIRNEQFF. Written as DNA, the CDR3 is TGTGCCAGCAGCTTACGGACAGGGATAAGGAATGAGCAGTTCTTC.